The 10 T cell receptor beta chains given below trace back to one sample, sequenced in a study of pediatric ulcerative colitis. Profiled with immunoSEQ multiplex PCR; TCRdb holds only in-frame clones, not every one. The sample includes tens of thousands of clones, more than 70% seen only once; the top ten take roughly 0.7%. The rectum was sampled with one to two pinch biopsies at colonoscopy. Source material: gut tissue. The receptors were gathered from a boy between 10 and 17 years old with moderate ulcerative colitis.

The genes are TRBV4-3 and TRBJ2-7, with TRBD2 matching 11 bases. This CDR3 has 16 amino acids. After removal of 4 bases from V and 2 bases from J, the junction contained 7 bases not matched to a gene. Germline-derived CDR1 and CDR2 are LGHNA and YSLEER. The CDR3 nucleotides are TGCGCCAGCAGCCCGACGACTAGCGGGGAACCCTACGAGCAGTACTTC. Translation gives CASSPTTSGEPYEQYF.

The V gene is TRBV4-3, the J gene TRBJ1-1; a possible D gene is TRBD1 (6 bases). The germline V gene encodes CDR1 LGHNA and CDR2 YSLEER. V shed 6 bases and J shed 5 bases, with 19 bases lying between them. The CDR3 is 15 amino acids. The CDR3 protein is CASSSLAGGRTEAFF. The DNA of the CDR3 is TGCGCCAGCAGTTCCTTAGCGGGGGGGCGAACTGAAGCTTTCTTT.

The rearrangement uses TRBV13 and TRBJ2-3; tentative D call: TRBD1 (5 bases). Germline V gene sequence: CDR1 PRHDT, CDR2 FYEKMQ (reference sequence). The CDR3 is 14 residues long. V was shortened by 3 bases and J by 9 bases, with 16 bases between the two germline ends. The CDR3: CASSLQGLRDTQYF. CDR3 in DNA: TGTGCCAGCAGCTTGCAGGGCTTGCGAGACACGCAGTATTTT.

The table lists this clone with a count of one. V and J are TRBV7-8 and TRBJ1-3, with a possible D match to TRBD1 (5 bases). Germline-derived CDR1 and CDR2 are SGHVS and FQNEAQ. Trimming removed 1 base from V and 0 bases from J, with 13 bases in between. CDR3 length: 17 amino acids. The CDR3 loop reads CASSLDPGGFSGNTIYF. The DNA for the CDR3 is TGTGCCAGCAGCTTAGATCCGGGGGGATTCTCTGGAAACACCATATATTTT.

The chain employs TRBV30 and TRBJ1-2, with 7 bases aligning to TRBD1. Germline CDR1 reads GTSNPN; CDR2 reads SVGIG (reference sequence). The V gene end was trimmed by 2 bases and the J gene end by 6 bases; junction bases not matched to a gene: 18. The CDR3 runs 17 residues. CDR3 nucleotides: TGTGCCTGGAGTCCTACCTGGGCGGGCGACAGGGTGGATGGCTACACCTTC. Protein sequence: CAWSPTWAGDRVDGYTF.

This clone was counted a few times. The chain recombines TRBV5-4 with TRBJ2-3; D is ambiguous. Germline assignment: CDR1 SGHNT and CDR2 YYREEE (reference sequence). The ends were cut back, 2 bases at V and 0 bases at J, with 25 bases in the middle. The CDR3 is 20 amino acids. The CDR3 region has the DNA TGTGCCAGCAGCTTAGAACCCCTCCGACGGCCCACAACTAGCACAGATACGCAGTATTTT. Amino acid sequence: CASSLEPLRRPTTSTDTQYF. Full variable domain (missing parts from reference TRBV5-4 and TRBJ2-3): ETGVTQSPTHLIKTRGQQVTLRCSSQSGHNTVSWYQQALGQGPQFIFQYYREEENGRGNFPPRFSGLQFPNYSSELNVNALELDDSALYLCASSLEPLRRPTTSTDTQYFGPGTRLTVL.

This clone is a singleton in its sample. The chain recombines TRBV19 with TRBJ2-7; the D gene is possibly TRBD1 (7 bases). The CDR3 runs 16 residues. CDR1 and CDR2 (germline): LNHDA, SQIVND (reference sequence). Trimming pared 1 base from V and 6 bases from J, leaving 19 bases between. CDR3 in amino acids: CASSIGSGQRAFEQYF. Here the CDR3 DNA reads TGTGCCAGTAGTATAGGGTCGGGACAGCGGGCGTTCGAGCAGTACTTC.

The chain is built from TRBV6-1 and TRBJ2-7, with 8 bases aligning to TRBD1. The CDR3 contains 14 residues. The trim removed 5 bases at V and 6 bases at J, leaving 9 bases unmatched. CDR1 is MNHNS, CDR2 SASEGT, per germline. As DNA, the CDR3 is TGTGCCAGCAGTCTATGGGACAGGCCCAGCGAGCAGTACTTC. Translated, it gives CASSLWDRPSEQYF.

The chain has TRBV6-1 and TRBJ2-7, with D possibly being TRBD1 (6 bases). Germline-derived CDR1 and CDR2 are MNHNS and SASEGT. The CDR3 has 14 amino acids. Trimming left V 10 bases short and J 1 base short, with 17 bases between. The CDR3, as DNA: TGTGCCATCTGTAACTCGGACAGTTCCTACGAGCAGTACTTC. This sequence encodes CAICNSDSSYEQYF.

This chain links TRBV19 with TRBJ1-2; D is possibly TRBD1 (6 bases). Trimming stripped 9 bases from V and 6 bases from J, with 20 bases between. Germline CDR1 LNHDA, CDR2 SQIVND (reference sequence). The CDR3 is made up of 14 amino acids. CDR3 protein: CASHLGGGANGYTF. DNA for the CDR3: TGTGCCAGCCACCTAGGGGGGGGCGCAAATGGCTACACCTTC. The whole variable domain, filled in from reference TRBV19 and TRBJ1-2, reads DGGITQSPKYLFRKEGQNVTLSCEQNLNHDAMYWYRQDPGQGLRLIYYSQIVNDFQKGDIAEGYSVSREKKESFPLTVTSAQKNPTAFYLCASHLGGGANGYTFGSGTRLTVV.